The T cell receptor (beta chain) described here comes from a study of T cells in Graves' hyperthyroidism and ophthalmopathy. Study-level results: Among thyroid clonotypes expanded above 0.001, most also appeared in blood.

RNA transcripts were the template for amplifying TCR beta CDR3 regions. First-round RT-PCR targeting the TCR CDR3 was performed with the HTBI primer set. In TCRdb, the multiplex PCR reads were re-called with MiXCR into one record per CDR3 protein. The repertoire holds 500,000 or so distinct CDR3 sequences, with 15% to 20% as singletons. This clonotype was seen a handful of times. Its antigen is not identified. Disease lasting under 3 months, a NOSPECS grade of at least 4, and a Clinical Activity Score of at least 3 were features of the ophthalmopathy patients. The authors took PBMCs from roughly 9.3 ml fresh peripheral blood. There are 17 residues in the CDR3. Losses at the gene ends were 1 base for V and 2 bases for J; bases not matched to a gene: 8. Looked up from germline, CDR1 is SNHLY and CDR2 is FYNNEI.

This TCR came from a woman in her twenties or thirties with Graves' ophthalmopathy. The chain is built from TRBV2 and TRBJ2-3, with 8 bases lining up with TRBD1. The sample comprised blood. This CDR3 is CASSEGGQGAHTDTQYF. The CDR3 bases are TGTGCCAGCAGTGAAGGGGGCCAGGGGGCGCACACAGATACGCAGTATTTT.